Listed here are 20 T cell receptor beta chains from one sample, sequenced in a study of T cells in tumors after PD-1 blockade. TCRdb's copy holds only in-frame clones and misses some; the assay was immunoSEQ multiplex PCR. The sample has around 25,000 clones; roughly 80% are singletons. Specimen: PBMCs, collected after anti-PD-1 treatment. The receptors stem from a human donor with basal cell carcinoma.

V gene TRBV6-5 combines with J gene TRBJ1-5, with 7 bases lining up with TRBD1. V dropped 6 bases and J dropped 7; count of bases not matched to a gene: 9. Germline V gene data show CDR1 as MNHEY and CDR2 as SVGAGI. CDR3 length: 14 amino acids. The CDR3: CASRTAGGEQPQHF. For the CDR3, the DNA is TGTGCCAGCAGAACCGCAGGGGGGGAACAGCCCCAGCATTTT.

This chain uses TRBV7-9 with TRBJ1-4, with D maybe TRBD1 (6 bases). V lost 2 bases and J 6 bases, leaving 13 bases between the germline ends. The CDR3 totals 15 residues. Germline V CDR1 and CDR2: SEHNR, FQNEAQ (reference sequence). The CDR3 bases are TGTGCCAGCAGCTTACGTTCCGGGGGCGATGAAAAACTGTTTTTT. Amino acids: CASSLRSGGDEKLFF.

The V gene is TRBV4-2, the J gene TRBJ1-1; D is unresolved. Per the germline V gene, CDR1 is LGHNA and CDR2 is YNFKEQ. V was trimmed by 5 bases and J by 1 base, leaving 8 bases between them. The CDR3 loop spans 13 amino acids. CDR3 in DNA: TGTGCCAGCAGCTCGACTCCGAACACTGAAGCTTTCTTT. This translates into CASSSTPNTEAFF.

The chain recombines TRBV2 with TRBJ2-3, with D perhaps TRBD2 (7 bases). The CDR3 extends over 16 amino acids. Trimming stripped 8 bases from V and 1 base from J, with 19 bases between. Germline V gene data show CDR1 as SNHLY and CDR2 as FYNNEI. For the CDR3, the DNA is TGTGCCAGCTCCAAGGGCGGGGGCCTCCGCACAGATACGCAGTATTTT. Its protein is CASSKGGGLRTDTQYF.

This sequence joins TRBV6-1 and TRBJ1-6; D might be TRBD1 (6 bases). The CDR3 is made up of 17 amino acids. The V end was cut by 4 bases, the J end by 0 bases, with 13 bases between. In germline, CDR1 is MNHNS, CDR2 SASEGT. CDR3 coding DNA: TGTGCCAGCAGTGGGGAGACAGGACACTCCTATAATTCACCCCTCCACTTT. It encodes CASSGETGHSYNSPLHF.

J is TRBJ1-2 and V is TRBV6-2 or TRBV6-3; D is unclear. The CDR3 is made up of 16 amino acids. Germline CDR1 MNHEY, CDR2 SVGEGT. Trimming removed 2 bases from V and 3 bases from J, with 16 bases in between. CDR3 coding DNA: TGTGCCAGCAGTTACGAACGTGGATCTGTGGACTATGGCTACACCTTC. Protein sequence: CASSYERGSVDYGYTF.

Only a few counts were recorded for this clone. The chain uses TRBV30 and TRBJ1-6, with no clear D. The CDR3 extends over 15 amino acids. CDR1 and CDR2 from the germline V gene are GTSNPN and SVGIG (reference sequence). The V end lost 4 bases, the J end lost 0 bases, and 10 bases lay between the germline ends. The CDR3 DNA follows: TGTGCCTGGACCCTACAGAGCTCCTATAATTCACCCCTCCACTTT. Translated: CAWTLQSSYNSPLHF.

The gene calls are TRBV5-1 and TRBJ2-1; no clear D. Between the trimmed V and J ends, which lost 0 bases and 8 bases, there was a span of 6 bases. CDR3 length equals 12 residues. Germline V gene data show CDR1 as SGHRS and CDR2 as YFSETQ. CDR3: CASSLVLDEQFF. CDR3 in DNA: TGCGCCAGCAGCTTGGTCTTGGATGAGCAGTTCTTC. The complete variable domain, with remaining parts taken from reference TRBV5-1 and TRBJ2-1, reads KAGVTQTPRYLIKTRGQQVTLSCSPISGHRSVSWYQQTPGQGLQFLFEYFSETQRNKGNFPGRFSGRQFSNSRSEMNVSTLELGDSALYLCASSLVLDEQFFGPGTRLTVL.

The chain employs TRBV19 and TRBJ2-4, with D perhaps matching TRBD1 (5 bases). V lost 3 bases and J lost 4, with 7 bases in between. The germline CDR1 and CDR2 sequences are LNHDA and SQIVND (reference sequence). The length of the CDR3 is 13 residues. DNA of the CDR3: TGTGCCAGTAGTATCAGGGCAAAAAACATTCAGTACTTC. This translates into CASSIRAKNIQYF. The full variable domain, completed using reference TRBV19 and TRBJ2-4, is DGGITQSPKYLFRKEGQNVTLSCEQNLNHDAMYWYRQDPGQGLRLIYYSQIVNDFQKGDIAEGYSVSREKKESFPLTVTSAQKNPTAFYLCASSIRAKNIQYFGAGTRLSVL.

For the CDR3, the DNA is TGTGCCAGCAGCGGGGGCACAGATACGCAGTATTTT. Its protein product is CASSGGTDTQYF. The chain has TRBV7-3 and TRBJ2-3; no definite D call. V shed 5 bases and J shed 1 base, with 4 bases lying between them. Germline assignment: CDR1 SGHTA and CDR2 FQGTGA. The CDR3 spans 12 residues.

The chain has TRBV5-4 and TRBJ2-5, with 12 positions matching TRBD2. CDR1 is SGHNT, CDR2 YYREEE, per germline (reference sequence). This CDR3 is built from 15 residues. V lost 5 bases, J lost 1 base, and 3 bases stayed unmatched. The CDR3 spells CASRRTSGVQETQYF. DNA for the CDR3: TGTGCCAGCAGACGGACTAGCGGGGTCCAAGAGACCCAGTACTTC.

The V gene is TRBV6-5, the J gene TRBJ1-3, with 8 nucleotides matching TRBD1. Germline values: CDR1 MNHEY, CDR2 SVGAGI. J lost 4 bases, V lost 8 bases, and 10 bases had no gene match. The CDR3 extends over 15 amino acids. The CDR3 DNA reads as TGTGCCAGCCAAGCGGACAGGGCGGGCGGAAACACCATATATTTT. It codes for CASQADRAGGNTIYF.

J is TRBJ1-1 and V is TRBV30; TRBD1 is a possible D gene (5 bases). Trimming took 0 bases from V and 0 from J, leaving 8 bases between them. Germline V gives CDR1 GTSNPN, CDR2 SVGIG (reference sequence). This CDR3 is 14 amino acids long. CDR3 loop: CAWSVWGVNTEAFF. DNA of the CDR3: TGTGCCTGGAGTGTATGGGGGGTGAACACTGAAGCTTTCTTT.

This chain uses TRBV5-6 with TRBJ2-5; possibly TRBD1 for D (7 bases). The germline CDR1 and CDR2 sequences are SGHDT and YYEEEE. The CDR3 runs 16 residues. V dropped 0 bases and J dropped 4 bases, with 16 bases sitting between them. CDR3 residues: CASSLEGRDRGETQYF. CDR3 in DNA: TGTGCCAGCAGCTTGGAAGGGCGGGACAGAGGAGAGACCCAGTACTTC.

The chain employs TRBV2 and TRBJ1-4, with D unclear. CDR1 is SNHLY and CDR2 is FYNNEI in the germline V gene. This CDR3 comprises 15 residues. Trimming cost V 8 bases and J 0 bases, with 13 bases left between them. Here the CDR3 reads CASRIYVATNEKLFF. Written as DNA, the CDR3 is TGTGCCAGCCGTATATACGTTGCAACTAATGAAAAACTGTTTTTT.

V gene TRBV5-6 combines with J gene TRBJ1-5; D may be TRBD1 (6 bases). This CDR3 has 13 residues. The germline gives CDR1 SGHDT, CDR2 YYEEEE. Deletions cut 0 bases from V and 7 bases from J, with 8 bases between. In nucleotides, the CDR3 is TGTGCCAGCAGCTTGGCAGGGGTACAGCCCCAGCATTTT. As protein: CASSLAGVQPQHF. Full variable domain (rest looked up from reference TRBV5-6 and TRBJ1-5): DAGVTQSPTHLIKTRGQQVTLRCSPKSGHDTVSWYQQALGQGPQFIFQYYEEEERQRGNFPDRFSGHQFPNYSSELNVNALLLGDSALYLCASSLAGVQPQHFGDGTRLSIL.

CDR3 bases: TGTGCCAGCAGTTACGAGGGGCATAACTATGGCTACACCTTC. Translating gives CASSYEGHNYGYTF. The V gene is TRBV6-6, the J gene TRBJ1-2; a weak D match, TRBD1 (5 bases). CDR1 is MNHNY, CDR2 SVGAGI, per germline (reference sequence). The V end was cut by 2 bases, the J end by 1 base, with 8 bases between. The CDR3 has 14 residues.

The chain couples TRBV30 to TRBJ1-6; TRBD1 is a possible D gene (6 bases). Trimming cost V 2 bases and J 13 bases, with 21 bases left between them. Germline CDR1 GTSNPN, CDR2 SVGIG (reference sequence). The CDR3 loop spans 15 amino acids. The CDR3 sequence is CAWSPQGTRLSPLHF. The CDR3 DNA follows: TGTGCCTGGAGTCCACAGGGAACCCGCCTCTCTCCCCTCCACTTT.

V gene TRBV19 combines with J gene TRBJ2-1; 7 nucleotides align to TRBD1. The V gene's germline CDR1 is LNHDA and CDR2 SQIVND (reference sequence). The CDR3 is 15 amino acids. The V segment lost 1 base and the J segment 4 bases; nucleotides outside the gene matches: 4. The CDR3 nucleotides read TGTGCCAGTAGTATAGGGGACAGAAGATACAATGAGCAGTTCTTC. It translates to CASSIGDRRYNEQFF.

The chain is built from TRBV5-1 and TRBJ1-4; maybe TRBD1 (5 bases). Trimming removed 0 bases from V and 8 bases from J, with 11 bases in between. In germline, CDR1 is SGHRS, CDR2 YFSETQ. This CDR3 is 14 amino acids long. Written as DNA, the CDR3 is TGCGCCAGCAGCTTGGCCCTCCAGGGCGAAAAACTGTTTTTT. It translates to CASSLALQGEKLFF.